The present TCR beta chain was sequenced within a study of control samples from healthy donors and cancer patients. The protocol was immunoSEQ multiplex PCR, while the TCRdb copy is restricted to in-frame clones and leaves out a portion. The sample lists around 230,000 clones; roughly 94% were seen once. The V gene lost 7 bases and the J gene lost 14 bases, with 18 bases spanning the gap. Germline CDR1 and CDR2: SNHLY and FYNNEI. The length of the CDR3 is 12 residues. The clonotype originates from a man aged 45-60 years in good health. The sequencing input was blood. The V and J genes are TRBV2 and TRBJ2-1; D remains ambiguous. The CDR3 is CASKVRMSREFF. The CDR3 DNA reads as TGTGCCAGCAAGGTGCGAATGAGCCGAGAGTTCTTC.